This TCR beta chain was identified in a study of shared clonotypes between healthy human individuals. Replicate PCRs run on sorted subsets employed approximately 180 ng DNA, roughly 30,000 T cell genomes. This table comes from immunoSEQ multiplex PCR, and its TCRdb copy is limited to in-frame clones, with some not included. The sample lists under 600,000 clones; roughly 98% were seen once. The naive CD8 population came from CD45RO-negative cells selected for CCR7, without terminally differentiated effector memory CD45RA+ cells. CDR1 and CDR2 from the germline V gene are WSHSY and SAAADI. V shed 6 bases and J 8 bases; nucleotides not matched to a gene: 5. The CDR3 runs 15 residues.

The V and J genes are TRBV10-2 and TRBJ2-1, with 15 bases fitting TRBD2. The sample was naive CD8+ T cells sorted from blood. This TCR was recovered from a man in his thirties or forties in good health. Here the CDR3 reads CASRGTSGRTHEQFF. DNA for the CDR3: TGCGCCAGCAGAGGGACTAGCGGGAGGACTCATGAGCAGTTCTTC.